This TCR beta chain was found in a study of shared clonotypes between healthy human individuals. About this clone: The target antigen is unknown.

TCRdb keeps only in-frame clones here, not all; method: immunoSEQ multiplex PCR. In the table there are about 2.4 million clones, over 85% of which are singletons. Findings and caveats of the study: Naive subsets typically showed greater estimated richness than memory subsets.

The CDR3 is 13 amino acids. Germline V CDR1 and CDR2: SGHVS, FNYEAQ. Trimming removed 5 bases at V and 9 bases at J, with 14 bases between. The chain uses TRBV7-6 and TRBJ2-1; a possible D gene is TRBD2 (6 bases). The source is a man in his late teens or twenties in good health. The sequencing sample was made of naive CD4+ T cells sorted from blood. Subset meaning: CD45RA+ positively selected. CDR3 protein: CASSLGLAGEQFF. The CDR3 DNA reads TGTGCCAGCAGCCTGGGACTCGCGGGTGAGCAGTTCTTC. The entire variable domain, with the rest obtained from reference TRBV7-6 and TRBJ2-1, is as follows: GAGVSQSPRYKVTKRGQDVALRCDPISGHVSLYWYRQALGQGPEFLTYFNYEAQQDKSGLPNDRFSAERPEGSISTLTIQRTEQRDSAMYRCASSLGLAGEQFFGPGTRLTVL.